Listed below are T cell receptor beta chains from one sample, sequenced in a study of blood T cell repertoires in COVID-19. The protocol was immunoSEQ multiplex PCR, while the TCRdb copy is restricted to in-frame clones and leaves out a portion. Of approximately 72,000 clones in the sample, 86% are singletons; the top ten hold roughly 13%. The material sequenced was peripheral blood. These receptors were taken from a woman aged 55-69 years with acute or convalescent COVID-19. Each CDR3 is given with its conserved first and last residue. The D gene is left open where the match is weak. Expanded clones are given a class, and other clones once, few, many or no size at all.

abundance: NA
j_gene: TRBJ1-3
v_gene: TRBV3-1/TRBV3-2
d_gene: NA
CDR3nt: TGTGCCAGCAGCTCTCATCTATTTAGGACAGCACCGGTCTACATATATTTT
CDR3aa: CASSSHLFRTAPVYIYF

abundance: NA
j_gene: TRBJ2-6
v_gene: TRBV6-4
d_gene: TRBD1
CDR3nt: TGTGCCAGCAGTGCGGGACAGTTCAGCTCTGGGGCCAACGTCCTGACTTTC
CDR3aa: CASSAGQFSSGANVLTF

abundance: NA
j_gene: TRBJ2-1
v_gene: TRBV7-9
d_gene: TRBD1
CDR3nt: TGTGCCAGCAGCCTCACGGACAGGGGGCACAATGAGCAGTTCTTC
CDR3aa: CASSLTDRGHNEQFF

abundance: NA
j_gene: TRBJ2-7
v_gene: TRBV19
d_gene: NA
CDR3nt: TGTGCCAGTAGAGGCGGGACCGAGCGTGGCCACGAGCAGTACTTC
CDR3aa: CASRGGTERGHEQYF

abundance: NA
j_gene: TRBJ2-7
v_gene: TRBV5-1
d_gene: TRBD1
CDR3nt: TGCGCCAGCAGCTCCGGGACAGACACCTACGAGCAGTACTTC
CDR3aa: CASSSGTDTYEQYF

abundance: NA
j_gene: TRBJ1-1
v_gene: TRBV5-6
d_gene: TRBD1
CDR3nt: TGTGCCAGCAGCTGGGACAGGGCCACTGAAGCTTTCTTT
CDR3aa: CASSWDRATEAFF

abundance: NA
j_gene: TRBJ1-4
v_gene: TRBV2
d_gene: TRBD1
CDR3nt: TGTGCCAGCAGCGCCCAGACAGGGTGGGAAAAACTGTTTTTT
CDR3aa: CASSAQTGWEKLFF

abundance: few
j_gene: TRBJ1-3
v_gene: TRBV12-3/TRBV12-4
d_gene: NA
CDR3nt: TGTGCCAGCAGTCCCGGGGAGGAAAACACCATATATTTT
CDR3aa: CASSPGEENTIYF

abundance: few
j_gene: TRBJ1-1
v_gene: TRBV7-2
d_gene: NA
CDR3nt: TGTGCCAGCAGCTTAGAGAACGGGGGGACTGAAGCTTTCTTT
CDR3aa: CASSLENGGTEAFF

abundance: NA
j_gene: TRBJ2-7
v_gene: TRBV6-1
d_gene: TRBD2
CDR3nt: TGTGCCAGCAGTGAAAGACTAGCGGGCTCCTACGAGCAGTACTTC
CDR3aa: CASSERLAGSYEQYF

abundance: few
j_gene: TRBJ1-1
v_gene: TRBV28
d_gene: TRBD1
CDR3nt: TGTGCCATCGGACAGGACCTAGCAGGCAACACTGAAGCTTTCTTT
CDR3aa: CAIGQDLAGNTEAFF

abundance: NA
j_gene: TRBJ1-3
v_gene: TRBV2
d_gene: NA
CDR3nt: TGTGCCAGCAGTGAACCCAGGGGAGGAAACACCATATATTTT
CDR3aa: CASSEPRGGNTIYF

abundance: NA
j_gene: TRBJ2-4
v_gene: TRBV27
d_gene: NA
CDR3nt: TGTGCCAGCAGTTTAATCACAGGGAAGAGGGTAGCCAAAAACATTCAGTACTTC
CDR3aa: CASSLITGKRVAKNIQYF

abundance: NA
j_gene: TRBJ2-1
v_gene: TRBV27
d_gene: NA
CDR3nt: TGTGCCAGCAGTTTACGAGTACTAGAATCCGGGTACAATGAGCAGTTCTTC
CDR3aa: CASSLRVLESGYNEQFF

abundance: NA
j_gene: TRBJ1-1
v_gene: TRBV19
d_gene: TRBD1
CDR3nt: TGTGCCAGTAGTATCAAGGGGGCGGGCACTGAAGCTTTCTTT
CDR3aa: CASSIKGAGTEAFF

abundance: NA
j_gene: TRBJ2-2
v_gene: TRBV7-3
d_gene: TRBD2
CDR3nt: TGTGCCAGCAGCCCGGCGGGGGGCTGGAACACCGGGGAGCTGTTTTTT
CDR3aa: CASSPAGGWNTGELFF

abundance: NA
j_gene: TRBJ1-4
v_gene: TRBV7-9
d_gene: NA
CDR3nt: TGTGCCAGCCGCAACACCGCAACTAATGAAAAACTGTTTTTT
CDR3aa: CASRNTATNEKLFF

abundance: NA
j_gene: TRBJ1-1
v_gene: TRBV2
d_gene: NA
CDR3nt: TGTGCCAGCAGTGAAGTACAGCTGTCTGAAGCTTTCTTT
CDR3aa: CASSEVQLSEAFF

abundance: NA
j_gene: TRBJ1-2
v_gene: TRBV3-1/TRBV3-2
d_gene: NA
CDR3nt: TGTGCCAGCACCGAGTCAGGGGCAGCAGTATATGGCTACACCTTC
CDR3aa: CASTESGAAVYGYTF

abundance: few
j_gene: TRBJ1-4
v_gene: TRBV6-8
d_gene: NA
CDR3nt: TGTGCCAGCAGTTACCAGGACAGCACTAATGAAAAACTGTTTTTT
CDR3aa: CASSYQDSTNEKLFF

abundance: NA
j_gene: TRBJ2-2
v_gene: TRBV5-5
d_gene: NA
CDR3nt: TGTGCCAGCAGCTGGACTACGCCCGGGGAGCTGTTTTTT
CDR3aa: CASSWTTPGELFF

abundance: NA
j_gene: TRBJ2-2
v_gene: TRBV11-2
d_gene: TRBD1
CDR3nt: TGTGCCAGCAGCTTCTTCGGCGGAGCAGGGGGAAACACCGGGGAGCTGTTTTTT
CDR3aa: CASSFFGGAGGNTGELFF

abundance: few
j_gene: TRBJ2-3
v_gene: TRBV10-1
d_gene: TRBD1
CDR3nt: TGCGCCAGCAGTGAGTCGAGCCTTCCCCTTTTGGACAGGGCAGATACGCAGTATTTT
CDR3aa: CASSESSLPLLDRADTQYF

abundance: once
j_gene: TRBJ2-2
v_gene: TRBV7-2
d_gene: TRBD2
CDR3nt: TGTGCCAGCAGCTTAGTGCCCGGGGGGGAGTACGGGGAGCTGTTTTTT
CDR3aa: CASSLVPGGEYGELFF

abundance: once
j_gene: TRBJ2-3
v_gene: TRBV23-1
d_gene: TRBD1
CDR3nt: TGCGCCAGCAGTCACCTCGACGAGGGGGCCAACACAGATACGCAGTATTTT
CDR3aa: CASSHLDEGANTDTQYF

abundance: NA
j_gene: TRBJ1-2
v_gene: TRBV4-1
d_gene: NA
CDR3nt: TGCGCCAGCAGCCTAAGAACAGGGATGCACTATGGCTACACCTTC
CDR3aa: CASSLRTGMHYGYTF

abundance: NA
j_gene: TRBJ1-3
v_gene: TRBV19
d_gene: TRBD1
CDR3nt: TGTGCCAGTAGTCCAAGGACAGGGGGCCTAGGGAATTCCGGAAACACCATATATTTT
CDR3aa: CASSPRTGGLGNSGNTIYF

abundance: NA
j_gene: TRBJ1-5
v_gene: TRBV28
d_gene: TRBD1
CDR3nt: TGTGCCAGCAGTTTTTTGGACAGGTATAGCAATCAGCCCCAGCATTTT
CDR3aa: CASSFLDRYSNQPQHF

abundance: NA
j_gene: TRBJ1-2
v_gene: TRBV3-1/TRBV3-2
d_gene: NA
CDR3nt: TGTGCCAGCAGCCAAGGGGGCGGATTCTATGGCTACACCTTC
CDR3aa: CASSQGGGFYGYTF

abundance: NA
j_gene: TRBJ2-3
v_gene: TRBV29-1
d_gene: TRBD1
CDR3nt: TGCAGCGTCGGACAGGGGGCTAACACAGATACGCAGTATTTT
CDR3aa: CSVGQGANTDTQYF

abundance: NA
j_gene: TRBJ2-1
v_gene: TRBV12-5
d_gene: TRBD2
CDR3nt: TGTGCTAGTGGTCGGGGGGGGCTTTACAATGAGCAGTTCTTC
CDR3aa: CASGRGGLYNEQFF

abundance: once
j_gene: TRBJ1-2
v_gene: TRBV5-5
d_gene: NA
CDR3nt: TGTGCCAGCAGCCGGGAAAACAGAAACTATGGCTACACCTTC
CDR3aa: CASSRENRNYGYTF

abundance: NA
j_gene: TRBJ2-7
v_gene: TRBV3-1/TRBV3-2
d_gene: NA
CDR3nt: TGTGCCAGCAGCCAAGACAGGGCCCCCTACGAGCAGTACTTC
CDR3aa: CASSQDRAPYEQYF

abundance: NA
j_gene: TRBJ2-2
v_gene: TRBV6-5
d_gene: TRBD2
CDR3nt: TGTGCCAGCAGCCGGACTAGGGGCGGGGAGCTGTTTTTT
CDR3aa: CASSRTRGGELFF

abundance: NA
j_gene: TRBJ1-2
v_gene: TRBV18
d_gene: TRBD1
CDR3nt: TGTGCCAGCTCACCACGGGAAAGGACAGGGGGCGCGTTAAGTGGCTACACCTTC
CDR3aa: CASSPRERTGGALSGYTF

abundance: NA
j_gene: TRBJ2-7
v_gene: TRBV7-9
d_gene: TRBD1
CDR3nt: TGTGCCAGCAGCTTTGGACAGGGCTTCGAGCAGTACTTC
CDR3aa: CASSFGQGFEQYF

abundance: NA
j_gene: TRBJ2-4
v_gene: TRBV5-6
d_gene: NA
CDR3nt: TGTGCCAGCAGCTTGTTAACAGAATTAGCCAAAAACATTCAGTACTTC
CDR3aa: CASSLLTELAKNIQYF

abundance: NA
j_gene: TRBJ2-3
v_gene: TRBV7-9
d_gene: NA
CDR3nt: TGTGCCAGCGGAGACGCAGATACGCAGTATTTT
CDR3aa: CASGDADTQYF

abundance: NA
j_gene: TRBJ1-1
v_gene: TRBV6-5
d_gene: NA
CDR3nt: TGTGCCAGCAGTTACAGGTCGGTCCCCCGGGTGGCTTTCTTT
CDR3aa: CASSYRSVPRVAFF

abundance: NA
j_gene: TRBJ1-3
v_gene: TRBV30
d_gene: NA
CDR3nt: TGTGCCTGGAGTGTTGGAGGCTCTGGAAACACCATATATTTT
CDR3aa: CAWSVGGSGNTIYF

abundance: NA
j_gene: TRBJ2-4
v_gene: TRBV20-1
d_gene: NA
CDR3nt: TGCAGTGGGCGGCCGCGTGATATTCAGTACTTC
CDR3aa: CSGRPRDIQYF

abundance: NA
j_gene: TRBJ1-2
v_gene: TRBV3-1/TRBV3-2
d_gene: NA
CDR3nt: TGTGCCAGCAGCCAAGATATAGGCAGGCCTTCCTATGGCTACACCTTC
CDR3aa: CASSQDIGRPSYGYTF

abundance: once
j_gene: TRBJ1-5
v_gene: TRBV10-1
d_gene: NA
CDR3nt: TGCGCCAGCAGTTCCACGAGGAATCAGCCCCAGCATTTT
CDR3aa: CASSSTRNQPQHF

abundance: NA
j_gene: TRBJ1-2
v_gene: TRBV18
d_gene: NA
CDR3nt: TGTGCCAGCTCACCCTCCAGCGGAGAGAGGTCACCGGGCTACACCTTC
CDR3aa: CASSPSSGERSPGYTF

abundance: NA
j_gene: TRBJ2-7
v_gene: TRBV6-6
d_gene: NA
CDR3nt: TGTGCCAGCAGGACCGAGGGCAGTTTCTACGAGCAGTACTTC
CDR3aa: CASRTEGSFYEQYF

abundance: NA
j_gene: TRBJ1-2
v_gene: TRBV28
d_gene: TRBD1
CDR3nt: TGTGCCAGCAGTTTAGGGACAGAGAATAACTATGGCTACACCTTC
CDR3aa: CASSLGTENNYGYTF

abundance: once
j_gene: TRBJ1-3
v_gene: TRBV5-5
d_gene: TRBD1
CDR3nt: TGTGCCAGCAGCTTTTGGGGACAGGTCAACTCTGGAAACACCATATATTTT
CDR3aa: CASSFWGQVNSGNTIYF

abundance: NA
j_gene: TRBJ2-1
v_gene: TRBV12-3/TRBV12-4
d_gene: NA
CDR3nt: TGTGCCAGTCAGGGGCTAGCGGTTCAGGAGCAGTTCTTC
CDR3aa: CASQGLAVQEQFF

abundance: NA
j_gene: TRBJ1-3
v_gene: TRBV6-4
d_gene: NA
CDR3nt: TGTGCCAGCAGTGCAGGCGAGGGAAACACCATATATTTT
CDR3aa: CASSAGEGNTIYF

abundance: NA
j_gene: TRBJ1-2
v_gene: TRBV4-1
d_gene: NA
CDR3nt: TGCGCCAGCAGTCAAGAGGCGGGGAGGAAGGACTATGGCTACACCTTC
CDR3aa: CASSQEAGRKDYGYTF

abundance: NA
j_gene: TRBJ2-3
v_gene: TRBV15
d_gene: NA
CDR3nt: TGTGCCACCAGCAGTGGTAACAGGGCAAGCACAGATACGCAGTATTTT
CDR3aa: CATSSGNRASTDTQYF

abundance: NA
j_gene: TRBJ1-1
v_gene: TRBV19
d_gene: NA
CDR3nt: TGTGCCAGTAGTCACCGGGAGGCAGTAGGGGTGATCGCTGAAGCTTTCTTT
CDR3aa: CASSHREAVGVIAEAFF

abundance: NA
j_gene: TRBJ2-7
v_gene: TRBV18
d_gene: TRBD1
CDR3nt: TGTGCCAGCTCACCCAGGGGACAGACCTACGAGCAGTACTTC
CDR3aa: CASSPRGQTYEQYF

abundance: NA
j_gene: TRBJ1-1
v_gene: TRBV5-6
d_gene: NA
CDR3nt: TGTGCCAGCAGCCTCCCCCCGGGGTCCTCAGCTTTCTTT
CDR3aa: CASSLPPGSSAFF

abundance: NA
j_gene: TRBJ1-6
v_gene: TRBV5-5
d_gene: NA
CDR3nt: TGTGCCAGCAGCTATTCGGACGGGGGAGCCTATAATTCACCCCTCCACTTT
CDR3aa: CASSYSDGGAYNSPLHF

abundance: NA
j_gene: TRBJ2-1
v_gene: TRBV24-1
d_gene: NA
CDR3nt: TGTGCCACCAGTGATTCCGAAGGGGTAACGAATGAGCAGTTCTTC
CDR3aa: CATSDSEGVTNEQFF

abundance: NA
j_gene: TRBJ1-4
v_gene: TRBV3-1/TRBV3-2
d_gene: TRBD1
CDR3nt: TGTGCCAGCAGCCCAACAGGGGCGGGAGAAAAACTGTTTTTT
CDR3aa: CASSPTGAGEKLFF